This entry lists 18 T cell receptor beta chains sequenced from one sample in a study of long-term antiretroviral therapy in people with HIV. Survey level was the resolution at which the v3.0 immunoSEQ assay ran. Only in-frame clones appear in the TCRdb table, and some are missing; sequencing was by immunoSEQ multiplex PCR. This sample carries about 29,000 clones, 85% to 90% of them seen once, and the ten largest clones take about 8.3%. This sample comprised unsorted PBMCs, obtained 3.2 years before starting antiretroviral therapy. The source is a man in his forties or fifties with HIV.

The genes are TRBV19 and TRBJ1-2; 7 bases match TRBD1. The junction had 30 bases not matched to a gene; V was cut back by 9 bases and J by 2 bases. The CDR3 contains 21 residues. CDR1 LNHDA and CDR2 SQIVND come from the germline V gene (reference sequence). In DNA form, the CDR3 reads TGTGCCAGCGTGCCGAGGAAGGGTGTACCTTCAGACAGGGCCTCGAACTATGGCTACACCTTC. Residues: CASVPRKGVPSDRASNYGYTF.

The chain links TRBV7-9 to TRBJ1-3, with D hard to call. This CDR3 contains 13 residues. CDR1 and CDR2 (germline): SEHNR, FQNEAQ (reference sequence). V gave up 5 bases and J gave up 0 bases, with 5 bases separating them. The CDR3: CASSPTSGNTIYF. In nucleotides, the CDR3 is TGTGCCAGCAGCCCGACCTCTGGAAACACCATATATTTT.

The sample holds a few counts of this clone. The gene calls are TRBV7-2 and TRBJ2-7; 8 bases are shared with TRBD2. This CDR3 has 14 amino acids. The V gene's germline CDR1 is SGHTA and CDR2 FQGNSA. J gave up 2 bases and V 4 bases, and 4 bases lay outside the gene matches. CDR3 sequence: CASSSSGPPYEQYF. In DNA form, the CDR3 reads TGTGCCAGCAGCTCTAGCGGGCCCCCCTACGAGCAGTACTTC.

The chain carries TRBV7-9 and TRBJ1-2, with 7 nucleotides matching TRBD1. The CDR3 runs to 13 residues. Germline CDR1 and CDR2: SEHNR and FQNEAQ (reference sequence). Germline trimming cut 11 bases from V and 3 bases from J; bases unmatched to any gene: 9. The CDR3 DNA follows: TGTGCCGGACGACAGGGAGGCGACTATGGCTACACCTTC. As protein: CAGRQGGDYGYTF.

The chain couples TRBV25-1 to TRBJ2-2; a possible D gene is TRBD1 (6 bases). The germline V gene encodes CDR1 MGHDK and CDR2 SYGVNS. This CDR3 comprises 17 residues. Trimming removed 3 bases from V and 2 bases from J, with 16 bases in between. CDR3 protein: CASSDSRGQSNTGELFF. CDR3 coding DNA: TGTGCCAGCAGTGACTCCCGCGGACAGAGTAACACCGGGGAGCTGTTTTTT.

As for this clone: The same CDR3 can be traced to other DNA sequences in this sample. The chain joins TRBV7-8 to TRBJ2-7, with 7 nucleotides matching TRBD1. The CDR3 is 14 amino acids. The junction had 3 bases not matched to a gene; V was cut back by 2 bases and J by 2 bases. The germline V gene has CDR1 SGHVS and CDR2 FQNEAQ. CDR3 sequence: CASSLTGTAYEQYF. In nucleotides, the CDR3 is TGTGCCAGCAGCTTAACCGGGACAGCCTACGAGCAGTACTTC.

The chain has TRBV7-2 and TRBJ1-5; perhaps TRBD1 as D (5 bases). CDR3 length: 15 residues. V gave up 2 bases and J gave up 2 bases, with 10 bases separating them. Per germline, CDR1 SGHTA and CDR2 FQGNSA. CDR3 nucleotides: TGTGCCAGCAGCTTATCTAGGGACGGCAATCAGCCCCAGCATTTT. Amino acid sequence: CASSLSRDGNQPQHF.

The chain employs TRBV27 and TRBJ2-3; the D gene is possibly TRBD2 (5 bases). V shed 0 bases and J shed 6 bases, with 13 bases lying between them. Looked up from germline, CDR1 is MNHEY and CDR2 is SMNVEV (reference sequence). This CDR3 contains 15 residues. DNA for the CDR3: TGTGCCAGCAGTTTATCGCCTAGGAGGTGGGATACGCAGTATTTT. Amino acid sequence: CASSLSPRRWDTQYF.

V is TRBV5-1 and J is TRBJ2-3; tentative D call: TRBD2 (5 bases). CDR3 length: 13 amino acids. CDR1 and CDR2 (germline): SGHRS, YFSETQ. The ends were cut back, 5 bases at V and 2 bases at J, with 9 bases in the middle. The CDR3 DNA reads TGCGCCAGCAGGGACTCCAACACAGATACGCAGTATTTT. This sequence encodes CASRDSNTDTQYF. Complete variable domain (other parts from reference TRBV5-1 and TRBJ2-3): KAGVTQTPRYLIKTRGQQVTLSCSPISGHRSVSWYQQTPGQGLQFLFEYFSETQRNKGNFPGRFSGRQFSNSRSEMNVSTLELGDSALYLCASRDSNTDTQYFGPGTRLTVL.

The J gene is TRBJ2-5, the V gene TRBV29-1; D not certain. Trimming pared 4 bases from V and 3 bases from J, leaving 6 bases between. This CDR3 region has 11 residues. CDR1 is SQVTM and CDR2 is ANQGSEA in the germline V gene. The CDR3 DNA sequence: TGCAGCGTTGCCAGAGAAGAGACCCAGTACTTC. Translating it yields CSVAREETQYF.

This clone appeared once. J is TRBJ2-5 and V is TRBV27; D remains unclear. Per germline, CDR1 MNHEY and CDR2 SMNVEV (reference sequence). With 1 base removed from V and 3 bases from J, the gap between germline ends came to 6 bases. The CDR3 has 13 amino acids. The CDR3 DNA is TGTGCCAGCAGTTTATTAAGAAAAGAGACCCAGTACTTC. Translated, it gives CASSLLRKETQYF.

The V call is TRBV5-4, the J call TRBJ2-5; weak D call: TRBD2 (5 bases). This CDR3 spans 13 amino acids. Germline V gene lookup returns CDR1 SGHNT and CDR2 YYREEE (reference sequence). The germline V and J ends were trimmed by 1 base and 4 bases, with 8 bases remaining between them. This chain's CDR3 is CASSLYEGETQYF. Written as DNA, the CDR3 is TGTGCCAGCAGCTTGTACGAGGGAGAGACCCAGTACTTC. Full variable domain (rest looked up from reference TRBV5-4 and TRBJ2-5): ETGVTQSPTHLIKTRGQQVTLRCSSQSGHNTVSWYQQALGQGPQFIFQYYREEENGRGNFPPRFSGLQFPNYSSELNVNALELDDSALYLCASSLYEGETQYFGPGTRLLVL.

This clone was picked up one time. The CDR3 coding sequence is TGTGCCAGCAGCTTAGAGTTGGGGCTCTCTGGAAACACCATATATTTT. Translated, it gives CASSLELGLSGNTIYF. The gene calls are TRBV7-9 and TRBJ1-3; perhaps TRBD1 as D (5 bases). This CDR3 region has 16 residues. V was cut by 1 base and J by 0 bases, with 10 bases left in between. Looked up from germline, CDR1 is SEHNR and CDR2 is FQNEAQ (reference sequence).

The chain combines TRBV5-4 with TRBJ2-7; 7 bases agree with TRBD2. CDR1 is SGHNT and CDR2 is YYREEE in the germline V gene (reference sequence). Trimming cost V 3 bases and J 7 bases; bases outside gene matches: 16. The CDR3 is 16 residues long. The CDR3 DNA reads as TGTGCCAGCAGCTCCGGTCGGGAGCGGGGATCGTGGGAGCAGTACTTC. This encodes CASSSGRERGSWEQYF.

The V call is TRBV7-9, the J call TRBJ2-3; TRBD1 matches at 8 bases. V was clipped by 4 bases and J by 0 bases; unmatched bases: 9. This CDR3 contains 17 residues. Per the germline V gene, CDR1 is SEHNR and CDR2 is FQNEAQ (reference sequence). The CDR3 DNA sequence: TGTGCCAGCAGCTCCCAACCGGGACAGGCAAGCACAGATACGCAGTATTTT. The encoded protein is CASSSQPGQASTDTQYF.

The gene calls are TRBV7-9 and TRBJ1-2, with 7 bases matching TRBD1. The CDR3 is made up of 14 amino acids. In germline, CDR1 is SEHNR, CDR2 FQNEAQ (reference sequence). V lost 3 bases and J lost 6; bases outside the gene matches: 7. The CDR3 coding sequence is TGTGCCAGCAGCTTCGGGACAGCGGGGGATGGCTACACCTTC. Protein product: CASSFGTAGDGYTF. Full variable domain (missing parts from reference TRBV7-9 and TRBJ1-2): DTGVSQNPRHKITKRGQNVTFRCDPISEHNRLYWYRQTLGQGPEFLTYFQNEAQLEKSRLLSDRFSAERPKGSFSTLEIQRTEQGDSAMYLCASSFGTAGDGYTFGSGTRLTVV.

The genes are TRBV11-3 and TRBJ2-3; D possibly corresponds to TRBD2 (5 bases). Trimming shortened V by 5 bases and J by 0 bases, and 12 bases separated the two germline ends. Per the germline V gene, CDR1 is SGHNT and CDR2 is YENEEA. The CDR3 covers 15 residues. The CDR3 region is CASSPSGLSTDTQYF. Written as DNA, the CDR3 is TGTGCCAGCAGCCCAAGCGGCCTTAGCACAGATACGCAGTATTTT.

The chain employs TRBV2 and TRBJ2-3, with D possibly TRBD1 on 5 matching bases. V dropped 2 bases and J dropped 0 bases, with 12 bases sitting between them. Germline V gives CDR1 SNHLY, CDR2 FYNNEI. This CDR3 spans 16 amino acids. CDR3 coding DNA: TGTGCCAGCAGTGAATTAACAGGCCCCAGCACAGATACGCAGTATTTT. The encoded protein is CASSELTGPSTDTQYF.